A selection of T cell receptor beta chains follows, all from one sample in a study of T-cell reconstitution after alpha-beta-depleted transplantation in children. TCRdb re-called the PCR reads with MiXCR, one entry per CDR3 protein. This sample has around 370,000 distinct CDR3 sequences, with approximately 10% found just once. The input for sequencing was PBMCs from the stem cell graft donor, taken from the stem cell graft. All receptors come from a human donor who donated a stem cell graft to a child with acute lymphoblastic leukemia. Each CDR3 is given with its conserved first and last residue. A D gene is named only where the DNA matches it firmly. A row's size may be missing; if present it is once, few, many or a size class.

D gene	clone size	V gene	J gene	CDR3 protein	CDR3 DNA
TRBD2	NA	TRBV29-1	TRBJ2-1	CSGYGLADYNEQFF	TGCAGCGGCTACGGACTAGCGGACTACAATGAGCAGTTCTTC
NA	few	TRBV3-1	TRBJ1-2	CASSQDIGQSYGYTF	TGTGCCAGCAGCCAAGATATTGGGCAGAGCTATGGCTACACCTTC
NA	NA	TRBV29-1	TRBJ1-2	CSVEDGDNHYTF	TGCAGCGTTGAAGATGGGGACAACCACTACACCTTC
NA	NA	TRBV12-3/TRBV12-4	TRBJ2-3	CASSLFPPRAEDTQYF	TGTGCCAGCAGTTTGTTTCCCCCCAGGGCGGAAGATACGCAGTATTTT
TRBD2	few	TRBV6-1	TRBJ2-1	CASSTGTSDGEQFF	TGTGCCAGCTCCACCGGGACTAGTGACGGTGAGCAGTTCTTC
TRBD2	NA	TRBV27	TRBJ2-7	CATSLAGGTYDQYF	TGTGCCACCTCACTAGCGGGAGGGACTTACGATCAGTACTTC
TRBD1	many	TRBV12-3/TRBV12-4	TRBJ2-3	CASSRDRSTDTQYF	TGTGCCAGCAGCCGGGACAGGAGCACAGATACGCAGTATTTT
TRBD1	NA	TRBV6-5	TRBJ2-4	CASSYEGQGVKNIQYF	TGTGCCAGCAGTTACGAGGGACAGGGGGTTAAAAACATTCAGTACTTC
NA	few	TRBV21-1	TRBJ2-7	CASSTPESSSYEQYF	TGTGCCAGCAGCACGCCTGAATCCTCCTCCTACGAGCAGTACTTC
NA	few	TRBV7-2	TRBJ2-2	CASSLGFTGELFF	TGTGCCAGCAGCTTGGGATTTACCGGGGAGCTGTTTTTT
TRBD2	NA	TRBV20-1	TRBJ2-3	CSASRTSRDTQYF	TGCAGTGCTAGTAGGACTAGCCGAGATACGCAGTATTTT
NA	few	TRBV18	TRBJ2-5	CASSPPRAVETQYF	TGTGCCAGCTCACCACCTAGGGCTGTGGAGACCCAGTACTTC
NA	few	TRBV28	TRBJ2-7	CASSLPTQSYEQYF	TGTGCCAGCAGTTTACCGACTCAATCCTACGAGCAGTACTTC
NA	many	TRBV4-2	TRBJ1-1	CASSQGEPEAFF	TGTGCCAGCAGCCAGGGGGAGCCTGAAGCTTTCTTT
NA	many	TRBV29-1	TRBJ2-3	CSVAGQTRPGPQDADTQYF	TGCAGCGTCGCAGGACAGACTAGACCGGGACCACAAGATGCAGATACGCAGTATTTT
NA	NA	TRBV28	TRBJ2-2	CASSPASLNTGELFF	TGTGCCAGTTCCCCGGCTAGCTTGAACACCGGGGAGCTGTTTTTT
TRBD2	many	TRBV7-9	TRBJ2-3	CASSAGLAGTDTQYF	TGTGCCAGCAGCGCGGGACTAGCGGGCACAGATACGCAGTATTTT
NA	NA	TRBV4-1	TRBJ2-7	CASSQDLGGPYF	TGCGCCAGCAGCCAAGATCTGGGGGGTCCGTACTTC
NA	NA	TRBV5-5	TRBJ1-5	CASSLSMGEIQPQHF	TGTGCCAGCAGCTTGTCCATGGGGGAGATTCAGCCCCAGCATTTT
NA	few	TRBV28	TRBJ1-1	CASGRGIEAFF	TGTGCCAGCGGAAGGGGGATTGAAGCTTTCTTT
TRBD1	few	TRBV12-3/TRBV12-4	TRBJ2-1	CASSPTGAVDNEQFF	TGTGCCAGCAGTCCGACAGGGGCGGTAGACAATGAGCAGTTCTTC
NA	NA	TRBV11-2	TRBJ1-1	CASSPRPRARTEAFF	TGTGCCAGCAGCCCGAGACCGCGTGCGAGGACTGAAGCTTTCTTT
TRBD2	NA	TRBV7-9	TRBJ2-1	CASSRTSPDEQFF	TGTGCCAGCAGCCGGACTAGCCCCGATGAGCAGTTCTTC
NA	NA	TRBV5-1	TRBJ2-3	CASSMDSPSTDTQYF	TGCGCCAGCAGCATGGACAGTCCTAGCACAGATACGCAGTATTTT
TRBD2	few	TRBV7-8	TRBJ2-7	CASSPGGAGAYEQYF	TGTGCCAGCAGCCCCGGGGGGGCGGGAGCCTACGAGCAGTACTTC
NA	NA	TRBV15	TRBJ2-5	CATSRASGGWRGETQYF	TGTGCCACCAGCAGAGCCTCCGGTGGATGGAGGGGAGAGACCCAGTACTTC
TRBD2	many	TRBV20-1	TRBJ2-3	CSARDFLAGRGDTQYF	TGCAGTGCTAGAGATTTCCTAGCGGGACGGGGAGATACGCAGTATTTT
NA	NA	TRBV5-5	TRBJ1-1	CASSLVGPGTFF	NA